Listed below are T cell receptor beta chains from one sample, sequenced in a study of blood T cell repertoires in COVID-19. The repertoire was sequenced with immunoSEQ multiplex PCR; TCRdb's copy has only in-frame clones and lacks some. Among 60,000 or so clones, roughly 85% were seen once, and the ten largest hold about a sixth. Source material: peripheral blood. The receptors here all came from a human donor in a cohort sampled during active COVID-19. Each CDR3 is given with its conserved first and last residue. The D gene is left open where the match is weak. Expanded clones are given a class, and other clones once, few, many or no size at all.

CDR3 length: 14
clone size: -
V gene: TRBV5-4
D gene: TRBD1
J gene: TRBJ2-5
CDR3 protein: CASSSGTDQETQYF
CDR3 DNA: TGTGCCAGCAGCTCCGGGACAGACCAAGAGACCCAGTACTTC

CDR3 length: 16
clone size: -
V gene: TRBV7-9
D gene: -
J gene: TRBJ1-3
CDR3 protein: CASSFQGTNSGNTIYF
CDR3 DNA: TGTGCCAGCAGCTTTCAGGGGACTAACTCTGGAAACACCATATATTTT

CDR3 length: 14
clone size: -
V gene: TRBV6-4
D gene: -
J gene: TRBJ2-2
CDR3 protein: CASSMGLNTGELFF
CDR3 DNA: TGTGCCAGCAGTATGGGACTTAACACCGGGGAGCTGTTTTTT

CDR3 length: 16
clone size: -
V gene: TRBV19
D gene: TRBD2
J gene: TRBJ2-5
CDR3 protein: CATQRSGGGPQETQYF
CDR3 DNA: TGTGCCACCCAAAGGTCGGGCGGGGGACCCCAAGAGACCCAGTACTTC

CDR3 length: 12
clone size: -
V gene: TRBV18
D gene: -
J gene: TRBJ2-7
CDR3 protein: CASSAREGVQYF
CDR3 DNA: TGTGCCAGCTCAGCCAGGGAGGGGGTCCAGTACTTC

CDR3 length: 15
clone size: -
V gene: TRBV7-7
D gene: -
J gene: TRBJ2-1
CDR3 protein: CASSRIGGDYNEQFF
CDR3 DNA: TGTGCCAGCAGCCGAATTGGCGGGGATTACAATGAGCAGTTCTTC

CDR3 length: 13
clone size: -
V gene: TRBV10-1
D gene: -
J gene: TRBJ1-1
CDR3 protein: CASSAVGRAEAFF
CDR3 DNA: TGCGCCAGCAGCGCCGTGGGCAGGGCTGAAGCTTTCTTT

CDR3 length: 11
clone size: -
V gene: TRBV2
D gene: -
J gene: TRBJ2-5
CDR3 protein: CASSPRQAQYF
CDR3 DNA: TGTGCCAGCAGCCCCCGACAGGCCCAGTACTTC

CDR3 length: 14
clone size: -
V gene: TRBV4-2
D gene: -
J gene: TRBJ2-2
CDR3 protein: CASSRNRDSGELFF
CDR3 DNA: TGTGCCAGCAGCCGAAACAGGGATTCCGGGGAGCTGTTTTTT

CDR3 length: 14
clone size: -
V gene: TRBV19
D gene: TRBD1
J gene: TRBJ1-5
CDR3 protein: CASSSGQVNQPQHF
CDR3 DNA: TGTGCCAGTAGTTCCGGACAGGTCAATCAGCCCCAGCATTTT

CDR3 length: 15
clone size: -
V gene: TRBV10-3
D gene: TRBD1
J gene: TRBJ2-3
CDR3 protein: CAIAPGQGAADTQYF
CDR3 DNA: TGTGCCATCGCCCCGGGACAGGGAGCGGCAGATACGCAGTATTTT

CDR3 length: 16
clone size: -
V gene: TRBV9
D gene: TRBD2
J gene: TRBJ2-1
CDR3 protein: CASTSSASGGEREQFF
CDR3 DNA: TGTGCCAGCACCTCATCGGCTAGTGGGGGGGAGAGGGAGCAGTTCTTC

CDR3 length: 15
clone size: -
V gene: TRBV7-2
D gene: -
J gene: TRBJ1-4
CDR3 protein: CASSLQVTTNEKLFF
CDR3 DNA: TGTGCCAGCAGCTTACAGGTCACAACTAATGAAAAACTGTTTTTT

CDR3 length: 13
clone size: -
V gene: TRBV29-1
D gene: -
J gene: TRBJ2-3
CDR3 protein: CSVAGGFTDTQYF
CDR3 DNA: TGCAGCGTTGCGGGTGGATTCACAGATACGCAGTATTTT

CDR3 length: 15
clone size: -
V gene: TRBV10-3
D gene: TRBD1
J gene: TRBJ2-3
CDR3 protein: CAISEPGQGADTQYF
CDR3 DNA: TGTGCCATCAGTGAGCCAGGACAGGGCGCAGATACGCAGTATTTT

CDR3 length: 13
clone size: many
V gene: TRBV29-1
D gene: -
J gene: TRBJ2-7
CDR3 protein: CSVGRTNTYEQYF
CDR3 DNA: TGCAGCGTTGGTAGGACTAACACCTACGAGCAGTACTTC

CDR3 length: 11
clone size: -
V gene: TRBV30
D gene: -
J gene: TRBJ2-5
CDR3 protein: CAWSARETQYF
CDR3 DNA: TGTGCCTGGAGCGCCAGGGAGACCCAGTACTTC

CDR3 length: 14
clone size: -
V gene: TRBV19
D gene: TRBD1
J gene: TRBJ2-1
CDR3 protein: CASKQGAMYNEQFF
CDR3 DNA: TGTGCCAGTAAGCAGGGGGCGATGTACAATGAGCAGTTCTTC

CDR3 length: 15
clone size: -
V gene: TRBV5-1
D gene: TRBD2
J gene: TRBJ2-1
CDR3 protein: CASTLAGGSYNEQFF
CDR3 DNA: TGCGCCAGCACACTAGCGGGGGGGTCCTACAATGAGCAGTTCTTC

CDR3 length: 17
clone size: -
V gene: TRBV7-8
D gene: TRBD1
J gene: TRBJ1-2
CDR3 protein: CASSFNPAGGVGYGYTF
CDR3 DNA: TGTGCCAGCAGCTTCAACCCCGCAGGGGGCGTAGGGTATGGCTACACCTTC

CDR3 length: 14
clone size: -
V gene: TRBV6-6
D gene: TRBD2
J gene: TRBJ2-7
CDR3 protein: CASSASGGAYEQYF
CDR3 DNA: TGTGCCAGCAGTGCTAGCGGGGGGGCCTACGAGCAGTACTTC

CDR3 length: 14
clone size: -
V gene: TRBV9
D gene: -
J gene: TRBJ2-3
CDR3 protein: CASSVQTLSDTQYF
CDR3 DNA: TGTGCCAGCAGCGTTCAGACCCTTAGCGATACGCAGTATTTT

CDR3 length: 20
clone size: once
V gene: TRBV7-3
D gene: TRBD1
J gene: TRBJ2-6
CDR3 protein: CASSSQTPGQAPSGANVLTF
CDR3 DNA: TGTGCCAGCAGTTCCCAAACCCCGGGACAGGCCCCCTCTGGGGCCAACGTCCTGACTTTC

CDR3 length: 16
clone size: -
V gene: TRBV5-1
D gene: -
J gene: TRBJ2-2
CDR3 protein: CASSLGGPPNTGELFF
CDR3 DNA: TGCGCCAGCAGCTTGGGCGGGCCACCGAACACCGGGGAGCTGTTTTTT

CDR3 length: 15
clone size: -
V gene: TRBV5-5
D gene: TRBD2
J gene: TRBJ2-5
CDR3 protein: CASSLRPEAGETQYF
CDR3 DNA: TGTGCCAGCAGCTTACGGCCCGAAGCGGGGGAGACCCAGTACTTC

CDR3 length: 14
clone size: -
V gene: TRBV5-1
D gene: -
J gene: TRBJ2-3
CDR3 protein: CASSLGGQRDTQYF
CDR3 DNA: TGCGCCAGCAGCTTGGGCGGACAGAGAGATACGCAGTATTTT

CDR3 length: 15
clone size: -
V gene: TRBV10-3
D gene: TRBD2
J gene: TRBJ2-5
CDR3 protein: CAISVTTSGQETQYF
CDR3 DNA: TGTGCCATCAGTGTCACGACTAGCGGCCAAGAGACCCAGTACTTC

CDR3 length: 12
clone size: -
V gene: TRBV30
D gene: -
J gene: TRBJ2-3
CDR3 protein: CAWSVEADTQYF
CDR3 DNA: TGTGCCTGGAGTGTAGAGGCAGATACGCAGTATTTT

CDR3 length: 16
clone size: -
V gene: TRBV7-2
D gene: TRBD2
J gene: TRBJ2-3
CDR3 protein: CASSSGLAGAADTQYF
CDR3 DNA: TGTGCCAGCAGCTCGGGACTAGCGGGGGCGGCAGATACGCAGTATTTT

CDR3 length: 14
clone size: -
V gene: TRBV2
D gene: TRBD1
J gene: TRBJ2-1
CDR3 protein: CASRGQGAYNEQFF
CDR3 DNA: TGTGCCAGCAGGGGACAGGGGGCTTACAATGAGCAGTTCTTC

CDR3 length: 15
clone size: -
V gene: TRBV11-2
D gene: TRBD1
J gene: TRBJ1-3
CDR3 protein: CASSNRGHGGNTIYF
CDR3 DNA: TGTGCCAGCAGCAATAGGGGGCATGGTGGAAACACCATATATTTT

CDR3 length: 13
clone size: -
V gene: TRBV7-3
D gene: -
J gene: TRBJ2-5
CDR3 protein: CASSPRGSETQYF
CDR3 DNA: TGTGCCAGCAGCCCCCGGGGGTCAGAGACCCAGTACTTC

CDR3 length: 14
clone size: -
V gene: TRBV7-9
D gene: TRBD2
J gene: TRBJ2-3
CDR3 protein: CASSPGTSADTQYF
CDR3 DNA: TGTGCCAGCAGCCCCGGGACTAGCGCAGATACGCAGTATTTT

CDR3 length: 14
clone size: -
V gene: TRBV20-1
D gene: TRBD2
J gene: TRBJ2-3
CDR3 protein: CSASLSSGGDTQYF
CDR3 DNA: TGCAGTGCTAGTTTGTCTAGCGGGGGGGATACGCAGTATTTT

CDR3 length: 13
clone size: once
V gene: TRBV27
D gene: TRBD1
J gene: TRBJ2-1
CDR3 protein: CASRDRGYNEQFF
CDR3 DNA: TGTGCCAGCCGGGACAGGGGTTACAATGAGCAGTTCTTC

CDR3 length: 16
clone size: -
V gene: TRBV4-3
D gene: TRBD2
J gene: TRBJ2-7
CDR3 protein: CASSQEPSGGAHEQYF
CDR3 DNA: TGCGCCAGCAGCCAAGAACCCAGCGGGGGGGCCCACGAGCAGTACTTC

CDR3 length: 14
clone size: few
V gene: TRBV25-1
D gene: TRBD1
J gene: TRBJ1-4
CDR3 protein: CASSDPRGLEKLFF
CDR3 DNA: TGTGCCAGCAGTGACCCCAGGGGGCTTGAAAAACTGTTTTTT

CDR3 length: 14
clone size: -
V gene: TRBV18
D gene: -
J gene: TRBJ1-1
CDR3 protein: CASSPLGGDTEAFF
CDR3 DNA: TGTGCCAGCTCACCACTAGGCGGGGACACTGAAGCTTTCTTT

CDR3 length: 14
clone size: -
V gene: TRBV7-9
D gene: TRBD2
J gene: TRBJ2-2
CDR3 protein: CASRSGGTTGELFF
CDR3 DNA: TGTGCCAGCAGGAGCGGGGGGACCACCGGGGAGCTGTTTTTT

CDR3 length: 13
clone size: -
V gene: TRBV7-2
D gene: -
J gene: TRBJ1-1
CDR3 protein: CASSLARSQGAFF
CDR3 DNA: TGTGCCAGCAGCTTAGCGCGGAGTCAAGGCGCTTTCTTT

CDR3 length: 15
clone size: once
V gene: TRBV5-1
D gene: TRBD2
J gene: TRBJ2-7
CDR3 protein: CASRLAGGPSYEQYF
CDR3 DNA: TGCGCCAGCAGACTAGCGGGGGGGCCCTCCTACGAGCAGTACTTC

CDR3 length: 16
clone size: -
V gene: TRBV6-2/TRBV6-3
D gene: TRBD2
J gene: TRBJ2-7
CDR3 protein: CASSYSGGGLSDEQYF
CDR3 DNA: TGTGCCAGCAGTTACTCCGGGGGGGGGCTTTCGGACGAGCAGTACTTC

CDR3 length: 15
clone size: -
V gene: TRBV5-1
D gene: -
J gene: TRBJ2-1
CDR3 protein: CASSAQAPEGNEQFF
CDR3 DNA: TGCGCCAGCAGCGCACAGGCACCGGAGGGCAATGAGCAGTTCTTC

CDR3 length: 15
clone size: -
V gene: TRBV27
D gene: TRBD1
J gene: TRBJ1-1
CDR3 protein: CASSSADRLNTEAFF
CDR3 DNA: TGTGCCAGCAGTTCTGCGGACAGGCTGAACACTGAAGCTTTCTTT

CDR3 length: 15
clone size: -
V gene: TRBV5-6
D gene: -
J gene: TRBJ2-4
CDR3 protein: CASSFRGLAKNIQYF
CDR3 DNA: TGTGCCAGCAGCTTCCGGGGACTAGCCAAAAACATTCAGTACTTC

CDR3 length: 13
clone size: -
V gene: TRBV14
D gene: -
J gene: TRBJ1-2
CDR3 protein: CASSQVYSYGYTF
CDR3 DNA: TGTGCCAGCAGCCAAGTCTATTCCTATGGCTACACCTTC

CDR3 length: 14
clone size: few
V gene: TRBV11-2
D gene: TRBD1
J gene: TRBJ1-5
CDR3 protein: CASSPTGRNQPQHF
CDR3 DNA: TGTGCCAGCAGCCCGACAGGGCGGAATCAGCCCCAGCATTTT

CDR3 length: 14
clone size: -
V gene: TRBV28
D gene: TRBD1
J gene: TRBJ1-4
CDR3 protein: CASSLGTANEKLFF
CDR3 DNA: TGTGCCAGCAGTTTAGGGACAGCTAATGAAAAACTGTTTTTT

CDR3 length: 15
clone size: -
V gene: TRBV7-2
D gene: TRBD2
J gene: TRBJ2-7
CDR3 protein: CASSFLAGGSYEQYF
CDR3 DNA: TGTGCCAGCAGCTTTCTAGCGGGGGGTTCCTACGAGCAGTACTTC

CDR3 length: 13
clone size: -
V gene: TRBV4-1
D gene: -
J gene: TRBJ2-1
CDR3 protein: CASSHTGSDEQFF
CDR3 DNA: TGCGCCAGCAGCCATACAGGGTCGGATGAGCAGTTCTTC